This TCR beta chain was captured in a study of OX40 agonist ivuxolimab in advanced cancers. Regarding the study as a whole: Not determined was the antigen specificity of the expanded peripheral T cells.

The CDR3 is made up of 19 amino acids. The germline V gene encodes CDR1 SGHDT and CDR2 YYEEEE. The junction had 15 bases not matched to a gene; V was cut back by 4 bases and J by 2 bases. The protocol was immunoSEQ multiplex PCR, while the TCRdb copy is restricted to in-frame clones and leaves out a portion. Of around 68,000 clones detected, roughly nine tenths appear once; the ten largest clones hold around 0.33%. Remarks on this clone: As yet, its antigen is unknown.

The TCR comes from an adult with an advanced solid tumor such as melanoma, head and neck, liver or kidney cancer. V gene TRBV5-6 combines with J gene TRBJ2-1; 10 nucleotides agree with TRBD2. Source: CD4+ or CD8+ T cells sorted from blood, taken in a trial of the OX40 agonist ivuxolimab. The CDR3 loop reads CASSPLRTSGTAPYNEQFF. CDR3 in DNA: TGTGCCAGCAGCCCTCTTAGGACTAGCGGTACTGCCCCCTACAATGAGCAGTTCTTC.